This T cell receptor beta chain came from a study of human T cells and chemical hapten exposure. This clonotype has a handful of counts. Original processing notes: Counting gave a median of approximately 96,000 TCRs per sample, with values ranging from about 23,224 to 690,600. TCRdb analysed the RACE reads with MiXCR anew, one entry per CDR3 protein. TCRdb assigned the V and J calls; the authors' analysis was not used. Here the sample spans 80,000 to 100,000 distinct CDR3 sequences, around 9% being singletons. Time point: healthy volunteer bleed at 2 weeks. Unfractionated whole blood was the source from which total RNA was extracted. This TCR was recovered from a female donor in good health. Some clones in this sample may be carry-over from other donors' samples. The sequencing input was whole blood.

CDR3 sequence reads: CASSQDAGGNSPLHF. In nucleotides, the CDR3 is TGCGCCAGCAGCCAAGATGCCGGGGGGAATTCACCCCTCCACTTT. This chain links TRBV4-3 with TRBJ1-6, with TRBD1 as a possible D gene (5 bases). Trimming pared 0 bases from V and 7 bases from J, leaving 10 bases between. The CDR3 extends over 15 amino acids. Germline CDR1 reads LGHNA; CDR2 reads YSLEER.